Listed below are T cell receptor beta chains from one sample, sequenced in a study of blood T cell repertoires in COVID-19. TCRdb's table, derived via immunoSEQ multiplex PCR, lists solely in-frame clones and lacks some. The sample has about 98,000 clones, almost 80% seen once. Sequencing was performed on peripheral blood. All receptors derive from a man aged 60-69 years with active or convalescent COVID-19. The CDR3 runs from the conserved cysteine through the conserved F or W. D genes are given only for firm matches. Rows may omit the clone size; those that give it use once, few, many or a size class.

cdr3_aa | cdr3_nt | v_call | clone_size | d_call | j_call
CASSPSDTRTYNEQFF | TGTGCCAGCAGTCCCTCGGATACCAGGACCTACAATGAGCAGTTCTTC | TRBV28 | - | - | TRBJ2-1
CASSPAGTGNTEAFF | TGTGCCAGCAGTCCGGCCGGGACAGGGAACACTGAAGCTTTCTTT | TRBV27 | - | TRBD1 | TRBJ1-1
CASSFQTGGNQPQHF | TGTGCCAGCAGCTTCCAGACAGGGGGTAATCAGCCCCAGCATTTT | TRBV7-2 | - | TRBD1 | TRBJ1-5
CAIRSTGTANTGELFF | TGTGCCATCAGGAGTACCGGGACAGCGAACACCGGGGAGCTGTTTTTT | TRBV10-3 | - | TRBD1 | TRBJ2-2
CASSRGINTGELFF | TGTGCCAGCAGCCGCGGGATCAACACCGGGGAGCTGTTTTTT | TRBV7-7 | - | - | TRBJ2-2
CASSPGGAGAKNIQYF | TGTGCCAGCAGCCCGGGGGGGGCGGGGGCCAAAAACATTCAGTACTTC | TRBV21-1 | - | - | TRBJ2-4
CASSYGIAQGTQYF | TGTGCCAGCAGCTATGGGATAGCTCAGGGTACGCAGTATTTT | TRBV3-1/TRBV3-2 | - | - | TRBJ2-3
CASSLETVQSYTF | TGTGCCAGCAGTTTAGAGACAGTACAGAGCTACACCTTC | TRBV12-3/TRBV12-4 | - | - | TRBJ1-2
CASSFLAGGGSGNEQFF | TGTGCCAGCAGCTTTTTAGCGGGGGGCGGCTCAGGAAATGAGCAGTTCTTC | TRBV7-8 | - | TRBD2 | TRBJ2-1
CASSSWGDYTGELFF | TGTGCCAGCAGCTCATGGGGGGATTATACCGGGGAGCTGTTTTTT | TRBV9 | - | - | TRBJ2-2
CASSLTYSGGPQHF | TGTGCCAGCAGTTTAACTTACTCCGGCGGGCCCCAGCATTTT | TRBV28 | - | - | TRBJ1-5
CASSEIYTGATGELFF | TGTGCCAGCAGTGAAATCTACACAGGGGCCACCGGGGAGCTGTTTTTT | TRBV6-1 | - | TRBD1 | TRBJ2-2
CASSADRGESSGNTIYF | TGTGCCAGCAGCGCAGACAGGGGTGAGAGCTCTGGAAACACCATATATTTT | TRBV11-2 | - | TRBD1 | TRBJ1-3
CASSLRDGDTQYF | TGTGCCAGTAGCCTTCGCGACGGGGATACGCAGTATTTT | TRBV19 | - | - | TRBJ2-3
CASSVEGQASGNTIYF | TGTGCCAGCAGCGTCGAAGGACAAGCCTCTGGAAACACCATATATTTT | TRBV9 | - | - | TRBJ1-3
CASSLAGALYEQYF | TGTGCCAGCAGTCTAGCGGGAGCCCTCTACGAGCAGTACTTC | TRBV27 | - | TRBD2 | TRBJ2-7
CASSLRDSPLHF | TGTGCCAGCAGCTTGCGGGATTCACCCCTCCACTTT | TRBV5-4 | once | - | TRBJ1-6
CASSLGGDGSDEQFF | TGTGCTAGCAGCTTAGGGGGGGACGGGAGCGATGAGCAGTTCTTC | TRBV7-7 | - | - | TRBJ2-1
CASPPGDRDNSPLHF | TGTGCCAGCCCACCAGGGGATAGGGACAATTCACCCCTCCACTTT | TRBV11-2 | - | - | TRBJ1-6
CASNGLAGGFSSYEQYF | TGTGCCAGCAACGGACTAGCGGGAGGTTTTAGCTCCTACGAGCAGTACTTC | TRBV11-2 | few | TRBD2 | TRBJ2-7
CASSYLASPSTDTQYF | TGTGCCAGCAGTTACCTGGCTAGCCCTAGCACAGATACGCAGTATTTT | TRBV28 | - | - | TRBJ2-3
CASSVGTAELGEQYF | TGTGCCAGTAGTGTCGGGACAGCCGAACTTGGAGAGCAGTACTTC | TRBV19 | - | TRBD1 | TRBJ2-7
CASSQVGRSPLHF | TGTGCCAGCAGCCAAGTGGGGCGGTCACCCCTCCACTTT | TRBV14 | once | - | TRBJ1-6
CAWTAGSYNSPLHF | TGTGCCTGGACCGCGGGCTCCTATAATTCACCCCTCCACTTT | TRBV30 | - | - | TRBJ1-6
CASGRLAGGVAGELFF | TGCGCCAGCGGCAGACTAGCGGGAGGGGTTGCCGGGGAGCTGTTTTTT | TRBV5-1 | - | TRBD2 | TRBJ2-2
CASSRQGTTGELFF | TGCGCCAGCAGCCGACAGGGTACCACCGGGGAGCTGTTTTTT | TRBV5-1 | - | TRBD1 | TRBJ2-2
CASRLGTGPYGYTF | TGTGCCAGTAGGCTGGGGACAGGCCCCTATGGCTACACCTTC | TRBV19 | - | TRBD1 | TRBJ1-2
CASSLRGSDNEQFF | TGTGCCAGCAGCCTCCGGGGTAGCGACAATGAGCAGTTCTTC | TRBV3-1/TRBV3-2 | - | - | TRBJ2-1
CASSSRENYGYTF | TGTGCCAGCAGTTCCAGGGAAAACTATGGCTACACCTTC | TRBV12-3/TRBV12-4 | - | - | TRBJ1-2
CACRDRGNRETQYF | TGTGCCTGTCGGGACAGGGGGAATCGAGAGACCCAGTACTTC | TRBV30 | - | TRBD1 | TRBJ2-5
CASNKDSSHNEQFF | TGTGCCAGCAACAAGGACAGCAGTCACAATGAGCAGTTCTTC | TRBV2 | - | - | TRBJ2-1
CASSYGTGRNQPQHF | TGTGCCAGCAGTTACGGGACAGGACGGAATCAGCCCCAGCATTTT | TRBV6-5 | - | TRBD1 | TRBJ1-5
CAWREIGGLSSYNEQFF | TGTGCCTGGAGGGAGATCGGGGGACTGAGCTCCTACAATGAGCAGTTCTTC | TRBV30 | - | - | TRBJ2-1
CASSLNSEAFF | TGTGCCAGCAGTTTAAACAGTGAAGCTTTCTTT | TRBV12-3/TRBV12-4 | - | - | TRBJ1-1
CASSPGTEGNTIYF | TGTGCCAGCAGCCCCGGGACAGAAGGAAACACCATATATTTT | TRBV9 | - | TRBD1 | TRBJ1-3
CASSVEGGWETQYF | TGTGCCAGCAGCGTAGAAGGAGGTTGGGAGACCCAGTACTTC | TRBV9 | - | - | TRBJ2-5
CASSVGGLSYGYTF | TGTGCCAGCAGCGTAGGAGGGCTCAGCTATGGCTACACCTTC | TRBV9 | - | - | TRBJ1-2
CASSLTVTGSTDTQYF | TGTGCCAGCAGCTTGACGGTGACAGGTAGCACAGATACGCAGTATTTT | TRBV5-6 | - | - | TRBJ2-3
CASRPARGVPLGTQYF | TGTGCAAGTCGCCCCGCGCGGGGAGTGCCCCTAGGGACCCAGTACTTC | TRBV12-2 | few | - | TRBJ2-5
CASSLGSSYGYTF | TGTGCCAGCAGTTTGGGCAGCTCCTATGGCTACACCTTC | TRBV27 | - | - | TRBJ1-2
CASSLQVTTEAFF | TGTGCCAGCAGCTTACAGGTAACTACTGAAGCTTTCTTT | TRBV11-2 | - | - | TRBJ1-1
CASSAWGGTNEKLFF | TGTGCCAGCAGTGCCTGGGGAGGGACTAATGAAAAACTGTTTTTT | TRBV2 | - | - | TRBJ1-4
CASYRQGSSETQYF | TGTGCCAGCTACCGACAGGGGTCGTCAGAGACCCAGTACTTC | TRBV6-5 | - | TRBD1 | TRBJ2-5
CAWTQGGSAEAFF | TGTGCCTGGACCCAGGGGGGCAGCGCTGAAGCTTTCTTT | TRBV30 | - | TRBD1 | TRBJ1-1
CASGSAGTGELFF | TGTGCTAGTGGATCCGCGGGGACCGGGGAGCTGTTTTTT | TRBV12-5 | - | - | TRBJ2-2
CASSEAGANQPQHF | TGTGCCAGCAGTGAAGCAGGGGCCAATCAGCCCCAGCATTTT | TRBV6-1 | - | - | TRBJ1-5
CASRSLGTDNNYGYTF | TGTGCCAGCAGATCCCTTGGGACTGATAATAACTATGGCTACACCTTC | TRBV27 | - | - | TRBJ1-2
CASSLGTALAKNIQYF | TGTGCCAGCAGCTTGGGGACAGCCCTAGCCAAAAACATTCAGTACTTC | TRBV5-4 | - | - | TRBJ2-4